Only one count was recorded for the clone carrying this T cell receptor beta chain. This sample stems from a study of blood T cell repertoires in COVID-19. The wider study: Samples taken during acute and convalescent COVID-19 were collected in the United States, Italy and Spain.

J lost 1 base, V lost 3 bases, and 8 bases had no gene match. The CDR3 runs 16 residues. Germline lookup yields CDR1 SGHRS and CDR2 YFSETQ. Methods used by the authors: Amplification of reference gene primers was used by the study to estimate nucleated cell counts. The data were produced by immunoSEQ multiplex PCR, yet TCRdb's version contains in-frame clones alone and is incomplete. The V and J calls and clone size are taken from that table; D and trimming were inferred from the DNA. The sample lists about 260,000 clones, around 84% occurring once. This TCR came from a woman between 40 and 50 years old who had recovered from COVID-19. The chain employs TRBV5-1 and TRBJ2-3, with TRBD1 matching 7 bases. The sequenced sample was peripheral blood. The CDR3 region is CASSYLSGQRTDTQYF. The CDR3 DNA reads as TGCGCCAGCAGCTATCTATCGGGACAGCGCACAGATACGCAGTATTTT.